These T cell receptor beta chains were read from a single sample in a study of blood T cell repertoires in COVID-19. Generated by immunoSEQ multiplex PCR, the TCRdb table keeps only in-frame clones and is missing some. Of approximately 250,000 clones detected, nearly 90% appear once; the ten largest clones hold approximately 1%. The sample was PBMCs or T cells enriched from blood (not recorded which). These receptors came from a woman in her 30s who had recovered from COVID-19. Each CDR3 is given with its conserved first and last residue. The size field is filled for only some rows; it gives once, few, many or a size class.

CDR3aa,v_gene,j_gene,abundance
CASSYVAGANVLTF,TRBV27,TRBJ2-6,NA
CASSQTRGGGGEKLFF,TRBV5-1,TRBJ1-4,NA
CASSPRQGASSTEAFF,TRBV11-2,TRBJ1-1,few
CASSGTHYGYTF,TRBV28,TRBJ1-2,NA
CASSLAVNNEQFF,TRBV5-1,TRBJ2-1,NA
CASSWGDRDGGPLHF,TRBV5-4,TRBJ1-6,few
CATSGGGVGMAFF,TRBV24-1,TRBJ1-1,NA
CASSRASMRVAEAFF,TRBV27,TRBJ1-1,NA
CASSPPETGGFVAFF,TRBV18,TRBJ1-1,few
CASSEWRSNQPQHF,TRBV10-2,TRBJ1-5,NA
CASSPYSPSQGVSNSPLHF,TRBV27,TRBJ1-6,NA
CASSLKGDIQIGEAFF,TRBV7-3,TRBJ1-1,once
CATHGTDYNSPLHF,TRBV5-4,TRBJ1-6,NA
CASSRDRGSYEQYF,TRBV7-9,TRBJ2-7,NA
CASSSSNTGELFF,TRBV11-2,TRBJ2-2,NA
CASRPGQRFFGYTF,TRBV6-5,TRBJ1-2,NA
CASSSSGGETQYF,TRBV7-2,TRBJ2-5,NA
CASSSYLSESTYEQYF,TRBV28,TRBJ2-7,NA
CATSDPTSGGYTGELFF,TRBV24-1,TRBJ2-2,NA
CASSLFEAFF,TRBV7-9,TRBJ1-1,NA
CASLAGTEGTGELFF,TRBV5-1,TRBJ2-2,NA
CASSVVGEFTAFF,TRBV9,TRBJ1-1,NA
CASSHSTGQVTYEQYF,TRBV27,TRBJ2-7,NA
CASSPAGIHSGNTIYF,TRBV5-1,TRBJ1-3,NA
CASSYSTGGIYNEQFF,TRBV6-5,TRBJ2-1,NA
CASSFGGQGSYGELFF,TRBV27,TRBJ2-2,NA
CASSLAPDEKLFF,TRBV9,TRBJ1-4,NA
CASSLAYGFDYGYTF,TRBV11-3,TRBJ1-2,NA
CASSVLPGQGATEAFF,TRBV6-1,TRBJ1-1,NA
CAWNTGTGGRF,TRBV30,TRBJ1-1,few
CASSTTGASNQPQHF,TRBV19,TRBJ1-5,NA
CASSSVQGQYGYTF,TRBV27,TRBJ1-2,many
CASSQDLRAGGANNEQFF,TRBV3-1/TRBV3-2,TRBJ2-1,NA
CASSGYINQGAGGNQPQHF,TRBV28,TRBJ1-5,NA
CASSQVAGGGNEQFF,TRBV3-1/TRBV3-2,TRBJ2-1,NA
CASSLWTVSGANVLTF,TRBV5-1,TRBJ2-6,NA
CASSSDGRTGGRNQYF,TRBV5-1,TRBJ2-5,NA
CASSFRTGPYNEQFF,TRBV27,TRBJ2-1,NA
CASSLDRYNSPLHF,TRBV5-4,TRBJ1-6,NA